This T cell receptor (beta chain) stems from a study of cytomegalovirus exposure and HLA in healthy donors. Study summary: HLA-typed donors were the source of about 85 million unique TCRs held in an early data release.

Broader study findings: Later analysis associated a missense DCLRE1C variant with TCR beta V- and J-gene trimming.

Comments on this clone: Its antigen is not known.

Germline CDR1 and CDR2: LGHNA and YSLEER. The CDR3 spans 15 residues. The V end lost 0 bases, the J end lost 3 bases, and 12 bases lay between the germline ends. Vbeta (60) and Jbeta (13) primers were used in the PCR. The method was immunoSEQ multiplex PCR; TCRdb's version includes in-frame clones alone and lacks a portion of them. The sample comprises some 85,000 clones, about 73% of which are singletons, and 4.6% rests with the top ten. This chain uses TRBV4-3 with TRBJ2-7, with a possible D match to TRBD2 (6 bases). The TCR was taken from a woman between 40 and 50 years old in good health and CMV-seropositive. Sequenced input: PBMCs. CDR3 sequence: CASSQDPGRNYEQYF. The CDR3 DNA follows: TGCGCCAGCAGCCAAGACCCCGGGAGAAACTACGAGCAGTACTTC.